This TCR beta chain was identified in a study of blood T cell repertoires in COVID-19. Study summary: Sites in the United States, Italy and Spain provided acute and convalescent COVID-19 samples. T cells, B-cell-depleted T cells, or PBMCs provided the cDNA or gDNA that served as material.

In the authors' workflow: It was from reference gene primer amplification that nucleated cell counts were estimated. The repertoire was sequenced with immunoSEQ multiplex PCR; TCRdb's copy has only in-frame clones and lacks some. That table gives V, J and clone size, and the DNA gave D and trimming. The sample comprises about 100,000 clones, about nine tenths of which are singletons, and over 1% rests with the top ten. J gave up 3 bases and V 8 bases, and 6 bases lay outside the gene matches. The CDR3 has 14 amino acids. Germline CDR1 is SGHVS and CDR2 is FQNEAQ. The TCR comes from a woman aged 25 to 39 with acute or convalescent COVID-19. Material for sequencing was peripheral blood. This chain joins TRBV7-8 and TRBJ2-7, with TRBD1 matching over 11 bases. CDR3 sequence (DNA): TGTGCCAGCCGTTCCGGGACAGGGGGCTACGAGCAGTACTTC. It is translated as CASRSGTGGYEQYF.